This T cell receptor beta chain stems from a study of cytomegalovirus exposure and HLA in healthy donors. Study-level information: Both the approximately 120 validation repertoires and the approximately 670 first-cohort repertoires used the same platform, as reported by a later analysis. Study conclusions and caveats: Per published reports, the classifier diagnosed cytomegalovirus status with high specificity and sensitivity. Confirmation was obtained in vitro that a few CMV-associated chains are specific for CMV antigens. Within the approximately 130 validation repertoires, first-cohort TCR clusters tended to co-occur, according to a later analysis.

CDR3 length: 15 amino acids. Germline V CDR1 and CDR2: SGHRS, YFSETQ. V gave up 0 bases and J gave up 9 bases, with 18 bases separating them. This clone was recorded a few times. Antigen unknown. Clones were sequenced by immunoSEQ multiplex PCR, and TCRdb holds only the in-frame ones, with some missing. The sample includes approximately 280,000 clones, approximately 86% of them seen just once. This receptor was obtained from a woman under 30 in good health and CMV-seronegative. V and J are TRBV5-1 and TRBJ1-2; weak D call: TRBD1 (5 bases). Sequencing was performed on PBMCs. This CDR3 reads CASSLDPATGWRYTF. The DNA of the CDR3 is TGCGCCAGCAGCTTGGATCCCGCCACAGGTTGGCGCTACACCTTC.